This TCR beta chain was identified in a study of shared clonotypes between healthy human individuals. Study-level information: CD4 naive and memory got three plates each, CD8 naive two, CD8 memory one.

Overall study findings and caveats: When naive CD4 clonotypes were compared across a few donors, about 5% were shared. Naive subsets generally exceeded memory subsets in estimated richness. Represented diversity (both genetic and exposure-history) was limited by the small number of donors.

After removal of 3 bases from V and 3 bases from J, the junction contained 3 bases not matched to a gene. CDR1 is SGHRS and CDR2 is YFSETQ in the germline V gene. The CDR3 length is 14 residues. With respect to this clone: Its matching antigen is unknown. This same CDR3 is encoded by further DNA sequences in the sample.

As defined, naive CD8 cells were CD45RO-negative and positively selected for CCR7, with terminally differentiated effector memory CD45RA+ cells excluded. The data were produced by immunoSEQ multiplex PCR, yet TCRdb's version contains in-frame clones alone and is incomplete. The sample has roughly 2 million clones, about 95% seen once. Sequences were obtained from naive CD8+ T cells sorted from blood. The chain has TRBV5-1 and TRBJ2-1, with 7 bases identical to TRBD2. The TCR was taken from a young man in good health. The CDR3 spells CASSSSGGYNEQFF. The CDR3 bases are TGCGCCAGCAGCTCTAGCGGCGGCTACAATGAGCAGTTCTTC.